Included here is one TCR beta chain sequence, with context. This clone was counted once. Its antigen has not been determined. No base quality values were provided; no much bigger clone lies one nucleotide off. The CDR3 starts with the cysteine, ends with the phenylalanine, and has 16 residues. Only the CDR3 portion is preserved as DNA: 48 bases, with reading frame beginning at the first base. Trimming takes 3 bases off V and 2 bases off J; junction bases not matched to a gene: 8. Sequences KGHSH (CDR1) and LQKENI (CDR2) are obtained from the germline V gene. TCRbeta CDR3 regions were amplified from genomic DNA using the immunoSEQ Assay, a bias-controlled multiplex PCR. Regarding the original processing steps: Nucleated cell counts per sample were estimated from amplification of reference gene primers within the assay. To quantify the absolute abundance of each unique TCRbeta CDR3 rearrangement, sequence reads were collapsed and filtered. For each sample, productive Simpson clonality was calculated by taking the square root of Simpson's diversity index across productive rearrangements. Sourced from immuneACCESS, this table was stored by TCRdb with only in-frame sequences that have V and J called. A share of the clones is absent; for the studies checked, an unresolved V gene accounts for under half, and the remainder has no known explanation. V and J calls and clone size are given by that table; D and trimming were obtained from the DNA. The table for this sample lists about 270,000 clones; around 91% of them were counted only once. The ten most abundant clones make up under 3% of the sample.

The sample comes from a study of blood T cell repertoires in COVID-19 (dated by TCRdb to 2020 to 2021). Broadly, across the study: Samples from collaborators originated in the United States, Italy and Spain and spanned both the acute and convalescent phases of COVID-19. The prospective study material was composed of cDNA or gDNA derived from T cells, B-cell-depleted T cells, or PBMCs. The dataset comprised deeply sampled blood TCRbeta repertoires from subjects exposed to, actively infected with, or recovered from COVID-19. The repertoires were released in a freely available public database intended as a resource for research on the immune response to SARS-CoV-2. Samples were obtained from the ongoing ImmuneRACE study (first 160 participants) and from 950 to 1,500 subjects provided by 6 global collaborators. Nearly every sample came with metadata listing a de-identified subject ID, COVID-19 status, age in years and sex. Where available, HLA class I and class II types were obtained from metadata supplied by the sample provider rather than from assay-based typing. Overall results and qualifications from the work: The amount of clinical and demographic metadata varied by source and participant and was provided uncurated.

Participants in the prospective study were aged about 18 to 89 years, lived in more than 20 United States geographic areas, and enrolled through a virtual design. To assign participants to cohorts, the prospective study relied on clinical history that participants themselves reported in a screening survey and a study questionnaire. Recovered participants in ImmuneRACE Cohort 3 were defined by two consecutive negative NP/OP PCR tests, clearance by a healthcare professional, or resolution of symptoms. In the prospective study, mobile phlebotomists collected whole blood, serum and a nasopharyngeal or oropharyngeal swab from each participant. Over a roughly 2-month period, participants in the prospective study had the option of providing additional blood draws and questionnaires. Blood samples from the prospective study were shipped frozen or at room temperature prior to DNA extraction.

The rearrangement combines TRBV18 with TRBJ2-3, and 7 junctional nucleotides match TRBD2. Sequencing was carried out using PBMCs or T cells enriched from blood (not recorded which). The origin of this receptor is a woman younger than 35 who had recovered from COVID-19. The nucleotides read TGTGCCAGCTCACCTCCTAGCGGCCGATACACAGATACGCAGTATTTT. Translated, it reads CASSPPSGRYTDTQYF.